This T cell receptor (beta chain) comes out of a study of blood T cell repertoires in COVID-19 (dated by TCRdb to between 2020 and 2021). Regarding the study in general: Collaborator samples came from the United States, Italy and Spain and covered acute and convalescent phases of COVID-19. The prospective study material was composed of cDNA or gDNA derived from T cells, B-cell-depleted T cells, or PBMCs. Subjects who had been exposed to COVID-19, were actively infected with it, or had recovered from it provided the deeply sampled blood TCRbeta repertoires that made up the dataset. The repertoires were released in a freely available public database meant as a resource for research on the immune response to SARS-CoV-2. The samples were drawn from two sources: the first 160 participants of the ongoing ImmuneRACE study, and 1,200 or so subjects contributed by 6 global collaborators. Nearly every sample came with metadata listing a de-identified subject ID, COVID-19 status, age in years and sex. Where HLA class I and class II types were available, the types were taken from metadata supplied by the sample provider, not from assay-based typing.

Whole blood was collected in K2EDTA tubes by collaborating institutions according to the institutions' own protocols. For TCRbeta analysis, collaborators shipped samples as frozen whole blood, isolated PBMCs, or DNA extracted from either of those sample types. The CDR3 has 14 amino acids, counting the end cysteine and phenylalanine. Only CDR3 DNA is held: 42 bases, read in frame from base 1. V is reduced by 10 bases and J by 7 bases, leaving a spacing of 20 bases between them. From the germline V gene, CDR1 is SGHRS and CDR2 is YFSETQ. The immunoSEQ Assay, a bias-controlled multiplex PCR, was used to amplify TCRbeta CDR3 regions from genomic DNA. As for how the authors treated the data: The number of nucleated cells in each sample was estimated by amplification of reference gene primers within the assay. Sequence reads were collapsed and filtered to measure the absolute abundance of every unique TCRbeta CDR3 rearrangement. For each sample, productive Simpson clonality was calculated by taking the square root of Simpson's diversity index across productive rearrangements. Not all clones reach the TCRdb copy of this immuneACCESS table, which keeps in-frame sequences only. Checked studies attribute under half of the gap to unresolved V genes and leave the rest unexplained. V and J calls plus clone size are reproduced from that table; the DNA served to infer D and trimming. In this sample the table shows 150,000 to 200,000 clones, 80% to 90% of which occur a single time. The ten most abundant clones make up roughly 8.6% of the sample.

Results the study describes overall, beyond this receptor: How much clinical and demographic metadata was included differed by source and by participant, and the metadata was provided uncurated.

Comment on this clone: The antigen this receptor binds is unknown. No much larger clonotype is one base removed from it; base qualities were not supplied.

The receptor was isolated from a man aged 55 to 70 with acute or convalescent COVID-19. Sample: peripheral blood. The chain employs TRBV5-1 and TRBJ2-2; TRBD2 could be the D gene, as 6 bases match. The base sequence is TGCGCCCTGGGTACAGCAGGGCGGGGCGGGGAGCTGTTTTTT. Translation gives CALGTAGRGGELFF.